The 15 T cell receptor beta chains given below trace back to one sample, sequenced in a study of shared clonotypes between healthy human individuals. Some clones are missing from TCRdb's copy, which holds only in-frame ones; the method was immunoSEQ multiplex PCR. Of about a million clones in the sample, about 80% were seen once. The sample consisted of memory CD4+ T cells from PBMCs. This sample's subset: CD45RA-negative fraction. The receptors here all came from a man aged 18 to 30 in good health. Some clones in this sample may be carry-over from other donors' samples.

This clone was detected a few times. A much larger clone is a single base away; this may be a read error. This chain links TRBV7-3 with TRBJ1-1; D perhaps matches TRBD1 (6 bases). Per germline, CDR1 SGHTA and CDR2 FQGTGA. Trimming removed 2 bases from V and 3 bases from J, with 7 bases in between. This CDR3 spans 13 amino acids. Here the CDR3 DNA reads TGTGCCAGCAGCTTATCAGGGGACACTGAAGCTTTCTTT. Translated, it gives CASSLSGDTEAFF.

CDR3 sequence (DNA): TGTGCCAGCTCAAACAGGGGGGATGGCTCCTACAATGAGCAGTTCTTC. It codes for CASSNRGDGSYNEQFF. The chain uses TRBV18 and TRBJ2-1, with 8 bases aligning to TRBD1. V lost 5 bases, J lost 0 bases, and 6 bases stayed unmatched. Germline lookup yields CDR1 KGHSH and CDR2 LQKENI. The CDR3 is made up of 16 amino acids.

The J gene is TRBJ2-3, the V gene TRBV4-2; D is unclear. The V gene lost 1 base and the J gene lost 1 base, with 12 bases spanning the gap. The CDR3 sequence is 16 residues long. Germline CDR1 is LGHNA and CDR2 is YNFKEQ. DNA of the CDR3: TGTGCCAGCAGCCAAGTAACGACCCGGGGCACAGATACGCAGTATTTT. Residues: CASSQVTTRGTDTQYF.

The rearrangement uses TRBV6-5 and TRBJ2-3; a weak D match, TRBD1 (6 bases). V was shortened by 5 bases and J by 4 bases, with 16 bases between the two germline ends. The CDR3 consists of 15 residues. CDR1 and CDR2 (germline): MNHEY, SVGAGI. CDR3 in DNA: TGTGCCAGCAGTCCGGGACACACAGGGCCAGATACGCAGTATTTT. Its protein product is CASSPGHTGPDTQYF.

V is TRBV27 and J is TRBJ2-1, with 10 nucleotides matching TRBD2. This CDR3 comprises 16 residues. The ends lost 5 bases at V and 7 bases at J; junction bases unmatched: 11. The germline gives CDR1 MNHEY, CDR2 SMNVEV (reference sequence). CDR3 protein: CASSDRWGLAKNEQFF. The CDR3 DNA sequence: TGTGCCAGCAGTGACCGGTGGGGACTAGCGAAGAATGAGCAGTTCTTC.

The chain uses TRBV19 and TRBJ1-2, with 9 bases lining up with TRBD1. This CDR3 has 14 amino acids. The V and J ends lost 4 bases and 7 bases, in that order; junction bases with no gene match: 7. The germline CDR1 and CDR2 sequences are LNHDA and SQIVND (reference sequence). The CDR3 protein is CASSRDRVPGGYTF. CDR3 DNA sequence: TGTGCCAGTAGTAGGGACAGGGTGCCGGGTGGCTACACCTTC. The full variable domain, rest sourced from reference TRBV19 and TRBJ1-2, is DGGITQSPKYLFRKEGQNVTLSCEQNLNHDAMYWYRQDPGQGLRLIYYSQIVNDFQKGDIAEGYSVSREKKESFPLTVTSAQKNPTAFYLCASSRDRVPGGYTFGSGTRLTVV.

The chain is built from TRBV7-2 and TRBJ2-2; D gene unclear. The CDR3 has 15 amino acids. The germline V gene encodes CDR1 SGHTA and CDR2 FQGNSA. Trimming pared 6 bases from V and 1 base from J, leaving 12 bases between. CDR3 sequence: CASSGRNVNTGELFF. DNA for the CDR3: TGTGCCAGCAGTGGACGGAATGTGAACACCGGGGAGCTGTTTTTT. The full variable domain, with the rest looked up from reference TRBV7-2 and TRBJ2-2, is GAGVSQSPSNKVTEKGKDVELRCDPISGHTALYWYRQSLGQGLEFLIYFQGNSAPDKSGLPSDRFSAERTGGSVSTLTIQRTQQEDSAVYLCASSGRNVNTGELFFGEGSRLTVL.

V and J are TRBV29-1 and TRBJ2-1; 8 bases are shared with TRBD2. The ends lost 5 bases at V and 7 bases at J; junction bases unmatched: 4. The CDR3 is made up of 12 amino acids. CDR1 and CDR2 (germline): SQVTM, ANQGSEA. The CDR3 coding sequence is TGCAGCGTTATTAGCGGGAAGAATGAGCAGTTCTTC. Translating it yields CSVISGKNEQFF.

This rearrangement joins TRBV2 to TRBJ1-1; D is undetermined. Germline V gives CDR1 SNHLY, CDR2 FYNNEI. The V end was cut by 1 base, the J end by 0 bases, with 3 bases between. This CDR3 spans 13 amino acids. Here the CDR3 reads CASSEELNTEAFF. In DNA form, the CDR3 reads TGTGCCAGCAGTGAAGAATTGAACACTGAAGCTTTCTTT.

The CDR3 DNA is TGTGCCAGCAGTTTGTCGGACAGGGACACCGGGGAGCTGTTTTTT. It is translated as CASSLSDRDTGELFF. The V call is TRBV28, the J call TRBJ2-2; the match to TRBD1 covers 8 bases. This CDR3 is built from 15 residues. Germline CDR1 reads MDHEN; CDR2 reads SYDVKM. With 3 bases clipped from V and 3 bases from J, the junction kept 3 bases outside the gene matches.

The chain carries TRBV30 and TRBJ1-3; tentative D call: TRBD1 (5 bases). V was pared by 4 bases and J by 8 bases, with 12 bases between. Germline CDR1 reads GTSNPN; CDR2 reads SVGIG (reference sequence). There are 12 residues in the CDR3. The CDR3, as DNA: TGTGCCTGGAACCATGGGGGGGACACCATATATTTT. It translates to CAWNHGGDTIYF.

The V and J genes are TRBV5-1 and TRBJ2-3, with D perhaps TRBD2 (6 bases). Trimming removed 5 bases at V and 3 bases at J, with 10 bases between. The CDR3 length is 13 residues. CDR1 is SGHRS and CDR2 is YFSETQ in the germline V gene. CDR3 region: CASSNSGTDTQYF. In DNA form, the CDR3 reads TGCGCCAGCAGTAATAGCGGAACAGATACGCAGTATTTT. Using reference TRBV5-1 and TRBJ2-3 for the parts outside the CDR3, the full variable domain is KAGVTQTPRYLIKTRGQQVTLSCSPISGHRSVSWYQQTPGQGLQFLFEYFSETQRNKGNFPGRFSGRQFSNSRSEMNVSTLELGDSALYLCASSNSGTDTQYFGPGTRLTVL.

The gene calls are TRBV5-3 and TRBJ2-1; D not resolved. TRBV5-3 is placed among ORFs of uncertain function. The CDR3 consists of 15 residues. V was shortened by 4 bases and J by 6 bases, with 17 bases between the two germline ends. As DNA, the CDR3 is TGTGCCAGAAGCCCCGCCTCGGTAGAAGTCAATGAGCAGTTCTTC. This gives the protein CARSPASVEVNEQFF.

The rearrangement uses TRBV28 and TRBJ2-7; D uncertain. Trimming took 11 bases from V and 9 from J, leaving 14 bases between them. This CDR3 contains 10 residues. CDR1 is MDHEN and CDR2 is SYDVKM in the germline V gene. The CDR3 nucleotides read TGTGCCGCTGGCCGTTCGGGGCAGTACTTC. Protein sequence: CAAGRSGQYF.

The chain employs TRBV5-4 and TRBJ2-7, with D possibly matching TRBD1 (6 bases). The CDR3 is 11 amino acids. The V and J ends lost 0 bases and 8 bases respectively, with 6 bases between them. Germline V gene lookup returns CDR1 SGHNT and CDR2 YYREEE (reference sequence). CDR3 bases: TGTGCCAGCAGCTTGGGGGGGCAGCAGTACTTC. It specifies CASSLGGQQYF.